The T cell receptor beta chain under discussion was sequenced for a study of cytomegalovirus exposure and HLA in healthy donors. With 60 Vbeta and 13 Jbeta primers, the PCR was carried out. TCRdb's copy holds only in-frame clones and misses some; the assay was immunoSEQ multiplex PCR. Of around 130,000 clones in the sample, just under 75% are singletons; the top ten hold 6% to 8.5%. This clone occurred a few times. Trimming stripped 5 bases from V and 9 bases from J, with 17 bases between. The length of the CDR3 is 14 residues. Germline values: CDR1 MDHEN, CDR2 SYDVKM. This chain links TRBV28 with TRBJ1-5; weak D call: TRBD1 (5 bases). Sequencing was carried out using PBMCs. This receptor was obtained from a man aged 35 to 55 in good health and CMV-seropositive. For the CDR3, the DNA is TGTGCCAGCAGTCCACAGGCCCAAGTTCTGCCCCAGCATTTT. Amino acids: CASSPQAQVLPQHF.